This T cell receptor (beta chain) was found in a study of control samples from healthy donors and cancer patients. The CDR3 consists of 15 residues. V lost 2 bases to trimming and J lost 2 bases, with 12 bases between them. Germline V gives CDR1 SGHVS, CDR2 FQNEAQ. The data were produced by immunoSEQ multiplex PCR, yet TCRdb's version contains in-frame clones alone and is incomplete. This table has about 110,000 clones, roughly four fifths appearing once. The J gene is TRBJ2-5, the V gene TRBV7-8; D might be TRBD2 (6 bases). Sequencing input: blood. This clonotype was obtained from a man younger than 35 in good health. Here the CDR3 DNA reads TGTGCCAGCAGCTTAATCCGGAGGGAACAAGAGACCCAGTACTTC. Translated: CASSLIRREQETQYF.